These 28 T cell receptor beta chains were all obtained from the same sample, sequenced in a study of T cell repertoires in cytomegalovirus infection. Using its own MiXCR run on the reads, TCRdb lists one record per CDR3 protein. The repertoire holds around 550,000 distinct CDR3 sequences, with about a quarter as singletons. The specimen was PBMCs. Receptor source: a human donor in good health (CMV status not recorded). Some clones in this sample may be carry-over from other donors' samples.

The CDR3 DNA reads TGTGCCAGCAGTTTCCCTACCGGGACACTCTATGGCTACACCTTC. It yields the protein CASSFPTGTLYGYTF. The chain links TRBV28 to TRBJ1-2, with D maybe TRBD1 (6 bases). CDR1 MDHEN and CDR2 SYDVKM come from the germline V gene. V lost 3 bases and J 4 bases, leaving 15 bases between the germline ends. CDR3 size: 15 residues.

This CDR3 reads CASSQGLDPIYNEQFF. The CDR3 DNA is TGCGCCAGCAGCCAAGGACTAGACCCCATCTACAATGAGCAGTTCTTC. The chain couples TRBV4-3 to TRBJ2-1; weak D call: TRBD2 (6 bases). CDR1 and CDR2 from the germline V gene are LGHNA and YSLEER. The V end lost 1 base, the J end lost 3 bases, and 13 bases lay between the germline ends. This CDR3 comprises 16 residues.

The rearrangement joins TRBV24-1 to TRBJ2-3; a weak D match, TRBD1 (5 bases). Deletions cut 6 bases from V and 4 bases from J, with 22 bases between. Germline V gene data show CDR1 as KGHDR and CDR2 as SFDVKD. CDR3 length: 17 residues. The CDR3 here is CATSFGAPSKGPDTQYF. DNA for the CDR3: TGTGCCACCAGTTTTGGGGCACCGAGTAAAGGGCCAGATACGCAGTATTTT.

This clonotype turned up a few times. V is TRBV7-3 and J is TRBJ1-1; 7 bases align to TRBD1. The CDR3 loop spans 13 amino acids. J was trimmed by 6 bases and V by 5 bases; bases with no gene match: 6. Germline V gene data show CDR1 as SGHTA and CDR2 as FQGTGA. Here the CDR3 DNA reads TGTGCCAGCAGCGGGGACAGTCTCTCTGAAGCTTTCTTT. It translates to CASSGDSLSEAFF.

The table lists this clonotype with a few counts. Germline and junction disagree at one end, which may indicate a read error. The genes are TRBV5-3 and TRBJ2-3, with TRBD1 as a possible D gene (5 bases). TRBV5-3 is an ORF for which the function is uncertain. This CDR3 region has 13 residues. DNA of the CDR3: TGTGCCAGCAGCTTGGTGGGGCTGGATACGCAGTATTTT. It yields the protein CASSLVGLDTQYF.

Many counts were recorded for this clonotype. V is TRBV7-8 and J is TRBJ1-1; no reliable D call. Germline CDR1 reads SGHVS; CDR2 reads FQNEAQ. There are 14 residues in the CDR3. V was trimmed by 0 bases and J by 5 bases, leaving 10 bases between them. The CDR3 DNA reads TGTGCCAGCAGCTTAGCTTTAAAGGGTACTGAAGCTTTCTTT. This translates into CASSLALKGTEAFF.

V gene TRBV4-1 combines with J gene TRBJ2-3; perhaps TRBD2 as D (5 bases). With 0 bases removed from V and 0 bases from J, the gap between germline ends came to 10 bases. The CDR3 is made up of 16 amino acids. Germline V gene sequence: CDR1 MGHRA, CDR2 YSYEKL. The DNA of the CDR3 is TGCGCCAGCAGCCAAGAAGAGCGGATTAGCACAGATACGCAGTATTTT. It translates to CASSQEERISTDTQYF.

This rearrangement joins TRBV6-2 or TRBV6-3 to TRBJ2-5; the D gene is possibly TRBD1 (6 bases). This CDR3 comprises 12 residues. CDR1 is MNHEY, CDR2 SVGEGT, per germline. V lost 5 bases and J 5 bases, leaving 9 bases between the germline ends. The CDR3 is CASSPGVETQYF. Here the CDR3 DNA reads TGTGCCAGCAGTCCAGGGGTGGAGACCCAGTACTTC.

This clonotype was seen at least ten times. The V call is TRBV7-8, the J call TRBJ2-7, with 8 bases lining up with TRBD2. Germline CDR1 is SGHVS and CDR2 is FQNEAQ. The CDR3 totals 16 residues. With 5 bases clipped from V and 1 base from J, the junction kept 10 bases outside the gene matches. CDR3 loop: CASSPMAGGPSYEQYF. The CDR3 region has the DNA TGTGCCAGCAGCCCAATGGCGGGAGGCCCATCCTACGAGCAGTACTTC.

The gene calls are TRBV12-5 and TRBJ1-2, with TRBD1 matching 7 bases. CDR1 LGHNT and CDR2 FRNRAP come from the germline V gene. The CDR3 is 12 residues long. The V segment lost 6 bases and the J segment 7 bases; nucleotides outside the gene matches: 5. The CDR3 sequence is CASGLTGVGYTF. CDR3 coding DNA: TGTGCTAGTGGGCTTACAGGGGTTGGCTACACCTTC.

This clonotype turned up a few times. V and J are TRBV6-5 and TRBJ2-1, with 8 bases fitting TRBD2. V shed 6 bases and J 10 bases; nucleotides not matched to a gene: 14. Looked up from germline, CDR1 is MNHEY and CDR2 is SVGAGI. CDR3 length: 15 residues. The CDR3 spells CASSRGLLAEGEQFF. The CDR3 region has the DNA TGTGCCAGCAGCCGGGGGCTACTAGCGGAGGGGGAGCAGTTCTTC.

This clonotype occurred a few times. The V and J genes are TRBV12-3 or TRBV12-4 and TRBJ1-2, with 8 positions matching TRBD1. CDR3 length: 14 amino acids. With 7 bases clipped from V and 1 base from J, the junction kept 5 bases outside the gene matches. The CDR3 DNA reads as TGTGCCAGCAACCGACAGGGGATTAACTATGGCTACACCTTC. It is translated as CASNRQGINYGYTF.

Only a few counts were recorded for this clonotype. V and J are TRBV7-2 and TRBJ2-5; 10 nucleotides line up with TRBD2. V lost 2 bases to trimming and J lost 5 bases; unmatched junction nucleotides: 8. The CDR3 extends over 16 amino acids. The germline V gene encodes CDR1 SGHTA and CDR2 FQGNSA. The CDR3 is CASSLLATSGLETQYF. Written as DNA, the CDR3 is TGTGCCAGCAGCTTACTCGCGACTAGCGGGCTTGAGACCCAGTACTTC.

The rearrangement joins TRBV29-1 to TRBJ1-5; D is ambiguous. There are 13 residues in the CDR3. The germline CDR1 and CDR2 sequences are SQVTM and ANQGSEA. The V end was cut by 4 bases, the J end by 0 bases, with 7 bases between. CDR3 nucleotide sequence: TGCAGCGTTGTGGAGAATAGCAATCAGCCCCAGCATTTT. Its translation is CSVVENSNQPQHF. Drawing the rest from reference TRBV29-1 and TRBJ1-5, the complete variable domain is SAVISQKPSRDICQRGTSLTIQCQVDSQVTMMFWYRQQPGQSLTLIATANQGSEATYESGFVIDKFPISRPNLTFSTLTVSNMSPEDSSIYLCSVVENSNQPQHFGDGTRLSIL.

This rearrangement joins TRBV12-3 or TRBV12-4 to TRBJ1-2; D is perhaps TRBD1 (6 bases). V lost 6 bases to trimming and J lost 0 bases, with 11 bases between them. The CDR3 has 14 residues. In DNA form, the CDR3 reads TGTGCCAGCAGCCCAGGGGCTACTAACTATGGCTACACCTTC. Its translation is CASSPGATNYGYTF.

This clonotype was found many times. J is TRBJ2-7 and V is TRBV7-2; 9 bases line up with TRBD2. Germline CDR1 is SGHTA and CDR2 is FQGNSA. The CDR3 is 15 residues long. The ends lost 5 bases at V and 6 bases at J; junction bases unmatched: 11. The chain's CDR3 is CASSPGVSGSTEQYF. In nucleotides, the CDR3 is TGTGCCAGCAGCCCTGGGGTTAGCGGGAGCACCGAGCAGTACTTC.

In DNA, the CDR3 is TGTGCCAGCAGCTTAGAACTGCTAGCGGGAGGTACCGGGGAGCTGTTTTTT. This sequence encodes CASSLELLAGGTGELFF. The chain couples TRBV7-2 to TRBJ2-2; TRBD2 agrees at 11 bases. The CDR3 consists of 17 residues. J gave up 5 bases and V 1 base, and 6 bases lay outside the gene matches. The germline gives CDR1 SGHTA, CDR2 FQGNSA.

This clonotype has only a few counts. V and J are TRBV11-2 and TRBJ1-6; D is unclear. Germline CDR1 is SGHAT and CDR2 is FQNNGV. V was shortened by 8 bases and J by 9 bases, with 8 bases between the two germline ends. The CDR3 covers 11 residues. CDR3 loop: CASSGFSPLHF. CDR3 in DNA: TGTGCCAGCTCCGGGTTTTCACCCCTCCACTTT.

The J gene is TRBJ2-7, the V gene TRBV3-1; D is perhaps TRBD1 (5 bases). With 3 bases removed from V and 2 bases from J, the gap between germline ends came to 11 bases. There are 14 residues in the CDR3. Germline V gene lookup returns CDR1 LGHDT and CDR2 YNNKEL (reference sequence). For the CDR3, the DNA is TGTGCCAGCAGCCACAGGGATCGGGCCTACGAGCAGTACTTC. Translated: CASSHRDRAYEQYF.

This clonotype was observed a handful of times. In DNA, the CDR3 is TGTGCCAGCAGCCGATACAGGGGAACTGAAGCTTTCTTT. Translated: CASSRYRGTEAFF. The V call is TRBV6-6, the J call TRBJ1-1, with 7 nucleotides matching TRBD1. V dropped 6 bases and J dropped 5; count of bases not matched to a gene: 6. The CDR3 runs 13 residues. Germline V gene data show CDR1 as MNHNY and CDR2 as SVGAGI (reference sequence).

A few counts support this clonotype. V usage is TRBV28 and J usage is TRBJ2-7; TRBD2 agrees at 10 bases. This CDR3 is built from 15 residues. The junction had 5 bases not matched to a gene; V was cut back by 1 base and J by 5 bases. CDR1 is MDHEN, CDR2 SYDVKM, per germline. CDR3 in amino acids: CASSLSQGTSDEQYF. The DNA of the CDR3 is TGTGCCAGCAGTTTATCACAAGGGACTAGCGACGAGCAGTACTTC. Combining the CDR3 with reference TRBV28 and TRBJ2-7 gives the whole variable domain DVKVTQSSRYLVKRTGEKVFLECVQDMDHENMFWYRQDPGLGLRLIYFSYDVKMKEKGDIPEGYSVSREKKERFSLILESASTNQTSMYLCASSLSQGTSDEQYFGPGTRLTVT.

This clonotype has just a few counts. The chain employs TRBV12-3 or TRBV12-4 and TRBJ1-1; the match to TRBD1 covers 8 bases. The CDR3 consists of 14 residues. The trim removed 5 bases at V and 2 bases at J, leaving 4 bases unmatched. The CDR3 region has the DNA TGTGCCAGCAGTCGGGACAGGCCCAACACTGAAGCTTTCTTT. Translation: CASSRDRPNTEAFF.

This rearrangement joins TRBV28 to TRBJ1-5; 7 bases agree with TRBD1. The CDR3 length is 15 residues. V was pared by 4 bases and J by 3 bases, with 6 bases of the junction left unmatched. Germline loops: CDR1 MDHEN, CDR2 SYDVKM. The CDR3 DNA is TGTGCCAGCAGTTCGGGACAGAGCCCCAATCAGCCCCAGCATTTT. It codes for CASSSGQSPNQPQHF.

The rearrangement uses TRBV12-3 or TRBV12-4 and TRBJ2-1; the match to TRBD2 covers 8 bases. CDR3 length: 18 amino acids. Germline trimming cut 1 base from V and 7 bases from J; bases unmatched to any gene: 15. As DNA, the CDR3 is TGTGCCAGCAGTTTAGGTCTTAGGAGCGGGAGCTGGAGGAATGAGCAGTTCTTC. Translating gives CASSLGLRSGSWRNEQFF.

This clonotype occurred many times. This chain links TRBV6-2 or TRBV6-3 with TRBJ2-5, with D uncertain. The V end lost 6 bases, the J end lost 0 bases, and 8 bases lay between the germline ends. The CDR3 length is 13 residues. Germline values: CDR1 MNHEY, CDR2 SVGEGT. CDR3 nucleotide sequence: TGTGCCAGCAGAACCTCGTACCAAGAGACCCAGTACTTC. Translation gives CASRTSYQETQYF.

This clonotype was seen repeatedly, ten times or more. This sequence joins TRBV2 and TRBJ1-5; D perhaps matches TRBD1 (6 bases). The germline CDR1 and CDR2 sequences are SNHLY and FYNNEI. This CDR3 has 17 amino acids. Trimming took off 4 bases at V and 4 bases at J, with 20 bases between the two ends. CDR3 DNA sequence: TGTGCCAGCAGTGCTTGGGCAGGGGTCGCAATTAATCAGCCCCAGCATTTT. Translated, it gives CASSAWAGVAINQPQHF.

This clonotype was recorded a few times. The genes are TRBV27 and TRBJ2-7; TRBD2 might be the D (5 bases). Looked up from germline, CDR1 is MNHEY and CDR2 is SMNVEV (reference sequence). Trimming removed 6 bases from V and 8 bases from J, with 14 bases in between. The CDR3 extends over 12 amino acids. The CDR3 DNA follows: TGTGCCAGCAGGTCTAGAGCGACTAAGCAGTACTTC. This translates into CASRSRATKQYF.

This clonotype came up a few times. The genes are TRBV7-6 and TRBJ2-3; a weak D match, TRBD2 (6 bases). CDR3 size: 15 residues. The germline V gene encodes CDR1 SGHVS and CDR2 FNYEAQ. V was shortened by 5 bases and J by 1 base, with 13 bases between the two germline ends. The DNA for the CDR3 is TGTGCCAGCAGCCAACGGGAGATCGGCACAGATACGCAGTATTTT. It specifies CASSQREIGTDTQYF. Together with reference TRBV7-6 and TRBJ2-3, the CDR3 gives the full variable domain: GAGVSQSPRYKVTKRGQDVALRCDPISGHVSLYWYRQALGQGPEFLTYFNYEAQQDKSGLPNDRFSAERPEGSISTLTIQRTEQRDSAMYRCASSQREIGTDTQYFGPGTRLTVL.